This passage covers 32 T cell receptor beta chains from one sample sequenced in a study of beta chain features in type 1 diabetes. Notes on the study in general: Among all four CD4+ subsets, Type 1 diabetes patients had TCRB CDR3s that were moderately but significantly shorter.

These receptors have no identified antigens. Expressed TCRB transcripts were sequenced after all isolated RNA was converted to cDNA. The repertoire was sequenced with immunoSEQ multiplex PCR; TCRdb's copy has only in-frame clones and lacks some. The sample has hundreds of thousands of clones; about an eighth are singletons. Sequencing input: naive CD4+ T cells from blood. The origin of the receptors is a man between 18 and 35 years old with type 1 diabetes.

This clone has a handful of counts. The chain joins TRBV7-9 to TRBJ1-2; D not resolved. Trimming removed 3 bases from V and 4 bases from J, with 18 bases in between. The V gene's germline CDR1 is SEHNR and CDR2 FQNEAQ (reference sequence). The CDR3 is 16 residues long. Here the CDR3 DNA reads TGTGCCAGCAGCTTTCCCTCTAGAAAAGGATCCTATGGCTACACCTTC. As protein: CASSFPSRKGSYGYTF.

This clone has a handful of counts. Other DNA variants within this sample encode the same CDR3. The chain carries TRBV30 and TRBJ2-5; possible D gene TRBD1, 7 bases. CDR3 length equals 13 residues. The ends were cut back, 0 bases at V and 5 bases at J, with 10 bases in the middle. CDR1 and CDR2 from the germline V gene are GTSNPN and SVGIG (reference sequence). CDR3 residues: CAWSVRGAETQYF. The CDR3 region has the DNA TGTGCCTGGAGTGTCAGGGGGGCTGAGACCCAGTACTTC.

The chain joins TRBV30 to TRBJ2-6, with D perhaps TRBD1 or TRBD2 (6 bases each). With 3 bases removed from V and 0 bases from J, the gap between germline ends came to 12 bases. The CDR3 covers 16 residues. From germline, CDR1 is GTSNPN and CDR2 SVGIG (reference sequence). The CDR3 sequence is CAWSDGGGSGANVLTF. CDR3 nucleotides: TGTGCCTGGAGCGATGGAGGGGGCTCTGGGGCCAACGTCCTGACTTTC.

The CDR3 loop is CASAPKSLNTEAFF. CDR3 sequence (DNA): TGTGCCAGCGCGCCTAAGAGCCTGAACACTGAAGCTTTCTTT. V and J are TRBV7-9 and TRBJ1-1; D unresolved. Trimming shortened V by 8 bases and J by 0 bases, and 13 bases separated the two germline ends. CDR1 and CDR2 from the germline V gene are SEHNR and FQNEAQ (reference sequence). The CDR3 spans 14 residues.

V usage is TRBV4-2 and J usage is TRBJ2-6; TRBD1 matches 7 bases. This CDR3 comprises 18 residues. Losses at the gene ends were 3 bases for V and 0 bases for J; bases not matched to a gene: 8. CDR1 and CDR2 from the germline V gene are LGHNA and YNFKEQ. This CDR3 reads CASSHVGQVRSGANVLTF. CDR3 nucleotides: TGTGCCAGCAGCCATGTCGGACAGGTCCGCTCTGGGGCCAACGTCCTGACTTTC.

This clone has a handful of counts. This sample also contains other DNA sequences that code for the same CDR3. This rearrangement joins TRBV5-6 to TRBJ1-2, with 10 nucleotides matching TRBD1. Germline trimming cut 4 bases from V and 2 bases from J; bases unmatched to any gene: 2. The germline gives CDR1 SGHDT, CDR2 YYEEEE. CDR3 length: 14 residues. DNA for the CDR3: TGTGCCAGCAGCCCGGGACAGGGGAACTATGGCTACACCTTC. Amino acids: CASSPGQGNYGYTF.

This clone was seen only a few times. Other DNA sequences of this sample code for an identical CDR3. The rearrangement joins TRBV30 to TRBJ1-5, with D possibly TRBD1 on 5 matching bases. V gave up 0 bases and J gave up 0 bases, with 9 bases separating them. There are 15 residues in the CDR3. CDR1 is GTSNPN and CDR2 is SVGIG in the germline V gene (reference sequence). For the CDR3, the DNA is TGTGCCTGGAGTGTAGGGGATTATAGCAATCAGCCCCAGCATTTT. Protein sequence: CAWSVGDYSNQPQHF.

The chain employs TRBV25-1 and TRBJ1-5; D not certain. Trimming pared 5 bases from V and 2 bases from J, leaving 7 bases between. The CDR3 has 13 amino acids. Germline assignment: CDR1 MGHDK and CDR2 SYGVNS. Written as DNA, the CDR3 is TGTGCCAGCAGTCTCGCGGGCAATCAGCCCCAGCATTTT. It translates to CASSLAGNQPQHF.

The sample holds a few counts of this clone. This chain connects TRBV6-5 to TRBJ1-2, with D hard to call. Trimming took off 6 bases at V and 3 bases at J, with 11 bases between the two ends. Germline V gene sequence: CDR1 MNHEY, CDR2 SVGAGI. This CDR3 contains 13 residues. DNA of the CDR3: TGTGCCAGCAGGTCCGACTCGGACTATGGCTACACCTTC. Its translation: CASRSDSDYGYTF.

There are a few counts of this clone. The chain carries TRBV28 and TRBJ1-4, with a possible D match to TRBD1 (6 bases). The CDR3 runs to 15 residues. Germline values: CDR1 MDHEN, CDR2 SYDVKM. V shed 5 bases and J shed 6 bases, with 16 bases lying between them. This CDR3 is CASSLPQGFDEKLFF. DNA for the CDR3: TGTGCCAGCAGTCTCCCACAGGGATTCGATGAAAAACTGTTTTTT.

The CDR3, as DNA: TGTGCCAGCAGCTCGGAAAGCAATCAGCCCCAGCATTTT. It translates to CASSSESNQPQHF. V gene TRBV7-9 combines with J gene TRBJ1-5, with D unclear. The CDR3 is 13 residues long. V dropped 4 bases and J dropped 1 base, with 5 bases sitting between them. CDR1 is SEHNR and CDR2 is FQNEAQ in the germline V gene (reference sequence).

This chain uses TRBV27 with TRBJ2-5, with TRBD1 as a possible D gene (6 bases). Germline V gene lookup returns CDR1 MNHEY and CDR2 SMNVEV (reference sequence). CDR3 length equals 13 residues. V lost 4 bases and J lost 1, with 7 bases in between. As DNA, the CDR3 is TGTGCCAGCAGTTCCAGGGGCCAAGAGACCCAGTACTTC. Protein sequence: CASSSRGQETQYF.

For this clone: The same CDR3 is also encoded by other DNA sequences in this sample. Written as DNA, the CDR3 is TGTGCCAGCTCACCAACAGGGGACTATGGCTACACCTTC. Translating gives CASSPTGDYGYTF. The chain couples TRBV18 to TRBJ1-2, with TRBD1 identical over 7 bases. This CDR3 contains 13 residues. Germline lookup yields CDR1 KGHSH and CDR2 LQKENI. With 2 bases clipped from V and 3 bases from J, the junction kept 0 bases outside the gene matches.

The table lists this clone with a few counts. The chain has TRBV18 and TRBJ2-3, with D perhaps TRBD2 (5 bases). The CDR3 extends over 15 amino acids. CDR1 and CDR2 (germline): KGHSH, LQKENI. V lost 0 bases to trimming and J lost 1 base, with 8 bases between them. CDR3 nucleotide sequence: TGTGCCAGCTCACCACCGGCGGGCCGCACAGATACGCAGTATTTT. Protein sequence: CASSPPAGRTDTQYF.

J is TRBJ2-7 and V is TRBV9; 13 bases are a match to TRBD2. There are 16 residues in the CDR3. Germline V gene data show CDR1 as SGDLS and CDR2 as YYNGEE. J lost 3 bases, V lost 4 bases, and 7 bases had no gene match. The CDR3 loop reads CASSPWTSGGNYEQYF. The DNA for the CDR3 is TGTGCCAGCAGCCCCTGGACTAGCGGGGGTAACTACGAGCAGTACTTC.

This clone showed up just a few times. CDR3 nucleotides: TGTGCCAGCAGTTCGACTAGCGGGGGGCTTAAGGACAATGAGCAGTTCTTC. Amino acid sequence: CASSSTSGGLKDNEQFF. The V and J genes are TRBV6-7 and TRBJ2-1; the match to TRBD2 covers 13 bases. TRBV6-7 falls under the ORF class, with uncertain function. This CDR3 comprises 17 residues. With 4 bases clipped from V and 5 bases from J, the junction kept 8 bases outside the gene matches.

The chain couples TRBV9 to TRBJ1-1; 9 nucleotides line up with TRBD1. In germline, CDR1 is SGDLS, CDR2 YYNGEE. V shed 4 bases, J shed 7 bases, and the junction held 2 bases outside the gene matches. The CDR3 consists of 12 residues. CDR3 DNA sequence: TGTGCCAGCAGCCCGGGACAGGGTGAAGCTTTCTTT. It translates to CASSPGQGEAFF.

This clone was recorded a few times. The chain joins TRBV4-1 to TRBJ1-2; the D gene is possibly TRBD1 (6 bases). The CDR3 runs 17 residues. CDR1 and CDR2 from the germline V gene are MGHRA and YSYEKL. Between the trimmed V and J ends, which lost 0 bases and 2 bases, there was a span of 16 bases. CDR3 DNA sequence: TGCGCCAGCAGCCAAGATAGGGAGGCAGGGGTCAACTATGGCTACACCTTC. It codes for CASSQDREAGVNYGYTF.

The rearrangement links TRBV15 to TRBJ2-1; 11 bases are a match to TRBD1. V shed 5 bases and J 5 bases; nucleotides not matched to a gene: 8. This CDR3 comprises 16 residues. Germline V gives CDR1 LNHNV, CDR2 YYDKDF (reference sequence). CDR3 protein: CATSRTPGQGDNEQFF. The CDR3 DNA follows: TGTGCCACCAGCCGAACACCGGGACAGGGGGACAATGAGCAGTTCTTC.

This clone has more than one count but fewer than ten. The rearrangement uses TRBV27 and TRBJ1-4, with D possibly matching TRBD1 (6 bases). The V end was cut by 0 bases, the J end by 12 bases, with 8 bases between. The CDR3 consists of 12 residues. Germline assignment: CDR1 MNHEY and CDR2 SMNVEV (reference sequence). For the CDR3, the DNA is TGTGCCAGCAGTTTATCCGCAGGGGAACTGTTTTTT. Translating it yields CASSLSAGELFF.

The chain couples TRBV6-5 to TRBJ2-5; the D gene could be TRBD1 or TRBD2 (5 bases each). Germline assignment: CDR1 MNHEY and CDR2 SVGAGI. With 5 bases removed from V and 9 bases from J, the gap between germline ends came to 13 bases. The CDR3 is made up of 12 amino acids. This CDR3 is CASSPSRGAQYF. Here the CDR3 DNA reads TGTGCCAGCAGTCCCTCCCGAGGGGCCCAGTACTTC.

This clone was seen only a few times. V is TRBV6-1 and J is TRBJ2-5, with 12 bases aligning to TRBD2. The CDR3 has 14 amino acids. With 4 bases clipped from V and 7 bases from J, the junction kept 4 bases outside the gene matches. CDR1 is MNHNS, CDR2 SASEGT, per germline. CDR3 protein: CASSGGLAGMTQYF. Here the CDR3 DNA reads TGTGCCAGCAGTGGAGGACTAGCGGGGATGACCCAGTACTTC.

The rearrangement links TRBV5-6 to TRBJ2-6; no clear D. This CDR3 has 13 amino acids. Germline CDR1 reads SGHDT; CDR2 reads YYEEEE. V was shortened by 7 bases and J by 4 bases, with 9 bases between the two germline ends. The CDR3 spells CASPAKGANVLTF. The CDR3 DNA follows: TGTGCCAGCCCCGCCAAGGGGGCCAACGTCCTGACTTTC.

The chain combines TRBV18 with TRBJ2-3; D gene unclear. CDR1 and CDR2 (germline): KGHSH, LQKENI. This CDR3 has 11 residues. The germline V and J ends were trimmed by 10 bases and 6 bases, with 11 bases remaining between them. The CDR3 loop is CATLGLDTQYF. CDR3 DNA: TGTGCCACCCTCGGTTTGGATACGCAGTATTTT.

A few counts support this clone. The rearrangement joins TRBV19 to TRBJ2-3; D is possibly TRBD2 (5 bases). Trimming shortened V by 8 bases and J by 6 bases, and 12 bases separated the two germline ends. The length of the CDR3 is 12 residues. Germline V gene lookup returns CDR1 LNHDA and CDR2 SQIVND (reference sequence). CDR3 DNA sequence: TGTGCCAGTGGGAGAACGGGGGATACGCAGTATTTT. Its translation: CASGRTGDTQYF.

The CDR3 DNA reads as TGTGCCAGCAAAGGGACAGACGGACAGCCCCAGCATTTT. Its protein product is CASKGTDGQPQHF. The chain links TRBV6-6 to TRBJ1-5, with 7 nucleotides matching TRBD1. The length of the CDR3 is 13 residues. Germline values: CDR1 MNHNY, CDR2 SVGAGI (reference sequence). J was trimmed by 7 bases and V by 7 bases; bases with no gene match: 7.

DNA of the CDR3: TGCGCCAGCAACAGAGATGGATATAGCAATCAGCCCCAGCATTTT. It specifies CASNRDGYSNQPQHF. The chain carries TRBV5-1 and TRBJ1-5; D gene unclear. The V gene lost 6 bases and the J gene lost 0 bases, with 13 bases spanning the gap. The germline gives CDR1 SGHRS, CDR2 YFSETQ. The CDR3 has 15 amino acids.

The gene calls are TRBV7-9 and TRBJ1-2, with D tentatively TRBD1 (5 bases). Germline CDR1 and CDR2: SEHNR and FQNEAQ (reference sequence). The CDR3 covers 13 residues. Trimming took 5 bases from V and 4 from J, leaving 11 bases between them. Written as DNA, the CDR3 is TGTGCCAGCAGCCCCGTGGGGGTCTATGGCTACACCTTC. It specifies CASSPVGVYGYTF.

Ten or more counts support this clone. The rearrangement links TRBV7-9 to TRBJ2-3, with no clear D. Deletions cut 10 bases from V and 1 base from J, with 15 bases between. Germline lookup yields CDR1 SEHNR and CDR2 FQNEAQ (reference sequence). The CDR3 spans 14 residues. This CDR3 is CAISVLGRTDTQYF. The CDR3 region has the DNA TGTGCCATATCCGTCCTTGGCCGCACAGATACGCAGTATTTT.

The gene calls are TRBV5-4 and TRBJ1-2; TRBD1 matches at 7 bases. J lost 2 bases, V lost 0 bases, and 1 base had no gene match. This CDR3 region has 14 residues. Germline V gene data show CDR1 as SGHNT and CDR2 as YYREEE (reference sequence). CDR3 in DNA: TGTGCCAGCAGCTTGGGACAGGGAAACTATGGCTACACCTTC. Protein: CASSLGQGNYGYTF.

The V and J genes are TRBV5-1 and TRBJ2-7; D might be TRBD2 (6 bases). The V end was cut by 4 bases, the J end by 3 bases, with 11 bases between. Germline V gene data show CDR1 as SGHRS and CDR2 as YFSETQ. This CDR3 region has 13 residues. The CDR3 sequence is CASSPRDFYEQYF. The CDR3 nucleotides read TGCGCCAGCAGCCCCCGGGACTTCTACGAGCAGTACTTC. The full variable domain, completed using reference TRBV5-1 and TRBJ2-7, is KAGVTQTPRYLIKTRGQQVTLSCSPISGHRSVSWYQQTPGQGLQFLFEYFSETQRNKGNFPGRFSGRQFSNSRSEMNVSTLELGDSALYLCASSPRDFYEQYFGPGTRLTVT.

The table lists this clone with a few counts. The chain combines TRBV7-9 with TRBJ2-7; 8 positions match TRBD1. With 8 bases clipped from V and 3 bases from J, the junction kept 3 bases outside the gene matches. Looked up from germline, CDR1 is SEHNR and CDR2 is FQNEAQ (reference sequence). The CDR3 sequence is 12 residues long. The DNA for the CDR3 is TGTGCCAGCCAGACAGGGGTCTACGAGCAGTACTTC. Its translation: CASQTGVYEQYF.